One sample yielded the 5 T cell receptor beta chains listed below, sequenced in a study of blood T cell repertoires in COVID-19 (dated by TCRdb to the early 2020s). Library generation was performed with the immunoSEQ multiplex PCR assay. What TCRdb holds here is the immuneACCESS table cut down to in-frame rearrangements. Part of the clones is not present; checked against another copy, under half of the missing clones reflect an unresolved V gene, and the others are unexplained. Recorded for this sample are 110,000 or so clones; approximately 84% of them occurred a single time. 7.5% to 10% of the sample goes to the ten largest clones. The sample was peripheral blood. The origin of the receptors is a woman aged 40 to 50 with acute or convalescent COVID-19.

This rearrangement joins TRBV18 to TRBJ2-5; TRBD1 matches at 10 bases. The germline CDR1 and CDR2 sequences are KGHSH and LQKENI. This CDR3 has 13 residues. The J segment lost 4 bases and the V segment lost 5 bases, leaving 1 base of the junction unmatched. The CDR3, as DNA: TGTGCCAGCTCAGGACAGGGGGGAGAGACCCAGTACTTC. This encodes CASSGQGGETQYF.

The chain couples TRBV30 to TRBJ1-5, with a possible D match to TRBD1 (5 bases). There are 13 residues in the CDR3. CDR1 GTSNPN and CDR2 SVGIG come from the germline V gene (reference sequence). The germline V and J ends were trimmed by 2 bases and 7 bases, with 12 bases remaining between them. DNA for the CDR3: TGTGCCTGGAGTCATGGGGCAGAACAGCCCCAGCATTTT. Its protein is CAWSHGAEQPQHF.

The chain combines TRBV7-9 with TRBJ2-7; D is ambiguous. Trimming pared 3 bases from V and 3 bases from J, leaving 12 bases between. Germline V CDR1 and CDR2: SEHNR, FQNEAQ (reference sequence). The CDR3 has 14 residues. The CDR3 sequence is CASSFDRVNYEQYF. The CDR3 DNA follows: TGTGCCAGCAGCTTTGATCGAGTAAACTACGAGCAGTACTTC.

This rearrangement joins TRBV9 to TRBJ2-5; D may be TRBD2 (5 bases). The CDR3 spans 14 residues. Germline loops: CDR1 SGDLS, CDR2 YYNGEE. V gave up 3 bases and J gave up 4 bases, with 13 bases separating them. The CDR3 DNA reads as TGTGCCAGCAGCGGACGGACTGCTATAGAGACCCAGTACTTC. This gives the protein CASSGRTAIETQYF.

The gene calls are TRBV2 and TRBJ2-2; TRBD2 is a possible D gene (6 bases). In germline, CDR1 is SNHLY, CDR2 FYNNEI. The CDR3 extends over 16 amino acids. V gave up 7 bases and J gave up 1 base, with 16 bases separating them. This chain's CDR3 is CASNKGRTQNTGELFF. CDR3 nucleotides: TGTGCCAGCAATAAGGGGAGGACTCAGAACACCGGGGAGCTGTTTTTT.